This TCR beta chain was sequenced for a study of CXCR3-negative and CXCR3-positive naive CD8 T cells. Study-wide points: Comparison of naive cells showed more hydrophobic TRB CDR3s in CXCR3-positive than in CXCR3-negative naive cells.

The CDR3 is 14 amino acids. The germline V gene has CDR1 SGHRS and CDR2 YFSETQ. Preparation of TRB cDNA libraries relied on 5' RACE carrying UMI labels. TCRdb re-called the 5' RACE reads and shows each CDR3 protein once, DNA omitted. The sample totals around 130,000 distinct CDR3 sequences. A word on this clonotype: No antigen is known for it.

Sequenced: naive CXCR3+ CD8+ T cells from blood. The subset: CD45RO-CCR7+CD27+CD95- naive CD8+ T cells expressing CXCR3 (TNR3+). V and J are TRBV5-1 and TRBJ1-1. The sequence came from a human donor in good health. Some clones in this sample may be carry-over from other donors' samples. CDR3 in amino acids: CASTLETGNTEAFF.